The TCR beta chain described here comes from a study of cytomegalovirus exposure and HLA in healthy donors. General study points: Sequencing likely generated an artifact that appeared as a cluster of highly shared sequence variants.

The PCR employed 60 Vbeta primers together with 13 Jbeta primers. Clones were sequenced by immunoSEQ multiplex PCR, and TCRdb holds only the in-frame ones, with some missing. The sample shows some 87,000 clones, 60% to 85% of them seen only once. The CDR3 spans 14 residues. The germline CDR1 and CDR2 sequences are SGHNT and YYREEE (reference sequence). V was cut by 4 bases and J by 4 bases, with 14 bases left in between. As regards this clone: What it binds is unknown.

The origin of this receptor is a man younger than 30 in good health and CMV-seropositive. Sequencing used PBMCs. V usage is TRBV5-4 and J usage is TRBJ1-2; D is unresolved. The CDR3 DNA follows: TGTGCCAGCAGCCGAAGCCGGGGAACCTATGGCTACACCTTC. Protein product: CASSRSRGTYGYTF.